The clone carrying this T cell receptor beta chain occurred many times. Amplified TCR beta CDR3 regions came from RNA transcripts. TCR CDR3 regions were first amplified by RT-PCR with HTBI primers. Via MiXCR, TCRdb re-called the multiplex PCR reads, giving one row per CDR3 protein. This table holds some 250,000 distinct CDR3 sequences, roughly 14% found once. The sample originates from a study of T cells in Graves' hyperthyroidism and ophthalmopathy. Germline V gene sequence: CDR1 DFQATT, CDR2 SNEGSKA (reference sequence). V shed 1 base, J shed 10 bases, and the junction held 4 bases outside the gene matches. The CDR3 loop spans 15 amino acids.

V is TRBV20-1 and J is TRBJ2-1; TRBD2 matches 16 bases. Sequenced input: blood. This clonotype originated in a woman aged 35 to 49 with Graves' hyperthyroidism that later progressed to Graves' ophthalmopathy. The chain's CDR3 is CSARAGTSGRGEQFF. The CDR3 nucleotides read TGCAGTGCTAGAGCCGGGACTAGCGGGAGGGGAGAGCAGTTCTTC.